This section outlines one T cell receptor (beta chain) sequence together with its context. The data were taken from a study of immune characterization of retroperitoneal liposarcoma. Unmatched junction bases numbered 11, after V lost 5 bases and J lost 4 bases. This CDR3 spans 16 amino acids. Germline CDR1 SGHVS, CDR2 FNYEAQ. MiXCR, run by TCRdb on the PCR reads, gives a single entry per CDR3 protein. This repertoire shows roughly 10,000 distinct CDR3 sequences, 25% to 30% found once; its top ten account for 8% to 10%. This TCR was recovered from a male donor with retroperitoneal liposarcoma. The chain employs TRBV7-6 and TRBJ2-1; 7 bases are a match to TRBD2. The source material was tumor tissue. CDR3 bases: TGTGCCAGCAGCATGGTGTCCGCCGGGGGGTACAATGAGCAGTTCTTC. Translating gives CASSMVSAGGYNEQFF.